This TCR beta chain was found in a study of blood T cell repertoires in COVID-19. Study-wide background: Sites across the United States, Italy and Spain contributed samples from acute and convalescent COVID-19. The analysed material was cDNA or gDNA that came from T cells, B-cell-depleted T cells, or PBMCs.

The CDR3 sequence is 15 residues long. Germline assignment: CDR1 LNHDA and CDR2 SQIVND (reference sequence). The V and J ends lost 7 bases and 4 bases, in that order; junction bases with no gene match: 11. Authors' data handling: Quantification of nucleated cells was approximated via reference gene primer amplification. Some clones are missing from TCRdb's copy, which holds only in-frame ones; the method was immunoSEQ multiplex PCR. From that table come the V and J calls and clone size; the DNA was used to work out D and trimming. The data contain tens of thousands of clones, 75% to 90% of them singletons.

The sequenced sample was peripheral blood. This receptor was taken from a human donor in a cohort sampled during active COVID-19. The V call is TRBV19, the J call TRBJ1-1, with TRBD1 matching over 8 bases. CDR3 region: CASIGQGAQGTEAFF. As DNA, the CDR3 is TGTGCCAGTATAGGGCAGGGGGCGCAGGGCACTGAAGCTTTCTTT.